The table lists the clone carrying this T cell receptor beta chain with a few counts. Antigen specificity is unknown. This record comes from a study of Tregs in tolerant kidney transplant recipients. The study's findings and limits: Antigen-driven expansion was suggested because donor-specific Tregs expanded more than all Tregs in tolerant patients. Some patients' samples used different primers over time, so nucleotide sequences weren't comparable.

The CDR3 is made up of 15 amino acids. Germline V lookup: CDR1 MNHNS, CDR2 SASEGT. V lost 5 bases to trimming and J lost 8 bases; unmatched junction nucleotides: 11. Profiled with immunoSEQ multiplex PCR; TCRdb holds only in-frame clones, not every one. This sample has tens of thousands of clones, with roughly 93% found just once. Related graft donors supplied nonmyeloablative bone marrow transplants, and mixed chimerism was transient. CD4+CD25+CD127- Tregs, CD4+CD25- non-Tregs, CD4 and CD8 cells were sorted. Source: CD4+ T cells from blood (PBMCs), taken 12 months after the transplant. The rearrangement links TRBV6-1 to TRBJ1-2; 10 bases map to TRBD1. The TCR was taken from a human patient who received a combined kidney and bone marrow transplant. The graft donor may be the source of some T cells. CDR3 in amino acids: CASSFDRGPLLGYTF. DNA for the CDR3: TGTGCCAGCAGTTTCGACAGGGGGCCCCTCTTGGGCTACACCTTC.